This TCR beta chain was sequenced during a study of blood T cell repertoires in COVID-19. Study-level information: The samples span acute and convalescent COVID-19 from the United States, Italy and Spain.

Generated by immunoSEQ multiplex PCR, the TCRdb table keeps only in-frame clones and is missing some. The sample lists 9,900 or so clones, roughly 89% occurring once. Input material: peripheral blood. This clonotype originated in a human donor in a cohort sampled during active COVID-19.

The CDR3 spells CASSQGASGGALETQYF. As DNA, the CDR3 is TGCGCCAGCAGCCAAGGGGCTAGCGGGGGGGCCTTGGAGACCCAGTACTTC. J is TRBJ2-5 and V is TRBV4-1, with TRBD2 matching 12 bases. Unmatched junction bases numbered 8, after V lost 1 base and J lost 5 bases. This CDR3 spans 17 amino acids. Germline CDR1 is MGHRA and CDR2 is YSYEKL.